One and the same sample provided the 32 T cell receptor beta chains below, sequenced in a study of vaccination effects on CD4 cells after COVID-19. Their antigens remain unidentified. Before sequencing, viral peptide pools were used by the ViraFEST assay to expand antigen-specific CD4+ T cells. Investigators separated out CD4+ T cells once less than 11 days of culture had passed. The participants, recipients of two vaccine doses, got either BNT162b2 or mRNA-1273. Sequencing was performed with immunoSEQ multiplex PCR; in TCRdb, only in-frame clones are kept and a portion is missing. The sample holds about 66,000 clones; around four fifths are singletons and the top ten take about 0.91%. Sequences were derived from CD4+ T cells from PBMCs cultured with HCoV-OC43 spike peptides, sampled after COVID-19 vaccination. Described subset: HCoV-OC43 spike overlapping peptide pool stimulation. The receptor source for this set is a human donor who received a COVID-19 vaccine.

This chain uses TRBV6-5 with TRBJ1-6; D might be TRBD1 (5 bases). The CDR3 is 14 amino acids. V was clipped by 5 bases and J by 10 bases, with 15 bases between them. CDR1 and CDR2 from the germline V gene are MNHEY and SVGAGI. The CDR3 loop is CASSLSTGVSPLHF. CDR3 sequence (DNA): TGTGCCAGCAGTCTTTCTACAGGTGTGTCACCCCTCCACTTT.

This clone was observed a handful of times. This sequence joins TRBV2 and TRBJ1-5; 9 nucleotides agree with TRBD1. Germline-derived CDR1 and CDR2 are SNHLY and FYNNEI. The CDR3 runs 15 residues. The junction had 4 bases not matched to a gene; V was cut back by 1 base and J by 6 bases. The CDR3 sequence: CASSEEQGATQPQHF. In nucleotides, the CDR3 is TGTGCCAGCAGTGAAGAACAGGGGGCTACTCAGCCCCAGCATTTT.

In its sample, this clone was seen a few times. The chain is built from TRBV3-1 (or the pseudogene TRBV3-2) and TRBJ1-1; tentatively, D is TRBD1 (6 bases). V lost 1 base to trimming and J lost 4 bases, with 10 bases between them. Looked up from germline, CDR1 is LGHDT and CDR2 is YNNKEL (reference sequence). There are 14 residues in the CDR3. CDR3 protein: CASSQGGGTTEAFF. The CDR3 bases are TGTGCCAGCAGCCAAGGGGGGGGCACCACTGAAGCTTTCTTT.

This chain links TRBV15 with TRBJ1-2, with D possibly TRBD1 on 5 matching bases. Trimming shortened V by 4 bases and J by 6 bases, and 12 bases separated the two germline ends. The V gene's germline CDR1 is LNHNV and CDR2 YYDKDF (reference sequence). This CDR3 has 13 residues. The CDR3 region is CATSTGTADGYTF. In nucleotides, the CDR3 is TGTGCCACCAGCACCGGGACGGCGGATGGCTACACCTTC.

This clone was counted between two and nine times. The rearrangement uses TRBV3-1 (or the pseudogene TRBV3-2) and TRBJ1-3, with a possible D match to TRBD1 (5 bases). CDR1 and CDR2 from the germline V gene are LGHDT and YNNKEL (reference sequence). V was cut by 1 base and J by 3 bases, with 16 bases left in between. CDR3 length: 17 amino acids. The CDR3 is CASSQAAWGGGGNTIYF. CDR3 DNA: TGTGCCAGCAGCCAAGCTGCATGGGGGGGAGGTGGAAACACCATATATTTT.

This rearrangement joins TRBV5-6 to TRBJ2-5; no definite D call. This CDR3 has 13 amino acids. In germline, CDR1 is SGHDT, CDR2 YYEEEE. V gave up 4 bases and J gave up 4 bases, with 11 bases separating them. The CDR3 reads CASSHQAGETQYF. CDR3 bases: TGTGCCAGCAGCCATCAAGCAGGAGAGACCCAGTACTTC.

V is TRBV27 and J is TRBJ1-6, with D possibly being TRBD1 (6 bases). CDR3 length: 18 residues. The germline CDR1 and CDR2 sequences are MNHEY and SMNVEV (reference sequence). V dropped 3 bases and J dropped 0 bases, with 15 bases sitting between them. The CDR3 bases are TGTGCCAGCAGTTTGCAGCCTCAGGGGAGCTCCTATAATTCACCCCTCCACTTT. It translates to CASSLQPQGSSYNSPLHF.

V and J are TRBV7-2 and TRBJ1-5; 7 bases are a match to TRBD1. This CDR3 is 13 amino acids long. Germline CDR1 reads SGHTA; CDR2 reads FQGNSA. V lost 1 base to trimming and J lost 7 bases; unmatched junction nucleotides: 1. In DNA form, the CDR3 reads TGTGCCAGCAGCTTAGACAGGGGACAGCCCCAGCATTTT. It codes for CASSLDRGQPQHF.

The chain has TRBV27 and TRBJ2-2, with D perhaps given as TRBD1 or TRBD2 (5 bases each). The germline V gene encodes CDR1 MNHEY and CDR2 SMNVEV (reference sequence). The CDR3 spans 15 residues. The V gene lost 5 bases and the J gene lost 6 bases, with 16 bases spanning the gap. The CDR3 sequence is CASSPRDQRPGELFF. CDR3 sequence (DNA): TGTGCCAGCAGTCCCCGGGACCAGAGACCCGGGGAGCTGTTTTTT.

The chain links TRBV28 to TRBJ2-7, with a weak D call TRBD2 (5 bases). Trimming removed 5 bases from V and 6 bases from J, with 8 bases in between. Germline lookup yields CDR1 MDHEN and CDR2 SYDVKM. This CDR3 contains 11 residues. CDR3 amino acids: CASSRGFEQYV. The CDR3 nucleotides read TGTGCCAGCAGTCGGGGATTCGAGCAGTACGTC.

Comments on this clone: The junction does not match germline at one end; this may be a read error. V and J are TRBV6-6 and TRBJ1-2; no clear D. The CDR3 runs to 11 residues. Germline values: CDR1 MNHNY, CDR2 SVGAGI (reference sequence). The CDR3 nucleotides are TGTGCCAGCAGTTACTCGAGTCGGCTGGACTTC. Its protein is CASSYSSRLDF.

The chain combines TRBV6-6 with TRBJ2-1; 8 bases fit TRBD1. V lost 4 bases to trimming and J lost 4 bases; unmatched junction nucleotides: 3. The CDR3 extends over 14 amino acids. Per germline, CDR1 MNHNY and CDR2 SVGAGI (reference sequence). Written as DNA, the CDR3 is TGTGCCAGCAGTTCGGACAGGGTTTACAATGAGCAGTTCTTC. Amino acids: CASSSDRVYNEQFF.

This clone was recorded once. This sequence joins TRBV14 and TRBJ2-5, with 7 bases identical to TRBD2. CDR3 length: 15 residues. Germline CDR1 reads SGHDN; CDR2 reads FVKESK. V shed 0 bases, J shed 4 bases, and the junction held 5 bases outside the gene matches. CDR3 DNA: TGTGCCAGCAGCCAAGATCTGACTAGCAGAGAGACCCAGTACTTC. Amino acids: CASSQDLTSRETQYF.

This clone appeared a few times. The chain uses TRBV5-1 and TRBJ2-3; 10 nucleotides match TRBD2. V gave up 0 bases and J gave up 1 base; unmatched junction bases: 2. Germline CDR1 is SGHRS and CDR2 is YFSETQ. This CDR3 spans 16 amino acids. The CDR3 is CASSLGGTSGTDTQYF. CDR3 bases: TGCGCCAGCAGCTTGGGGGGGACTAGCGGCACAGATACGCAGTATTTT.

Here the CDR3 reads CASSPYPGQSYNEQFF. The CDR3 bases are TGTGCCAGCAGCCCCTACCCGGGACAGTCCTACAATGAGCAGTTCTTC. The genes are TRBV7-6 and TRBJ2-1; 7 nucleotides agree with TRBD1. CDR3 length: 16 residues. After removal of 5 bases from V and 1 base from J, the junction contained 8 bases not matched to a gene. Germline assignment: CDR1 SGHVS and CDR2 FNYEAQ.

This chain links TRBV5-4 with TRBJ2-5, with D unresolved. The germline CDR1 and CDR2 sequences are SGHNT and YYREEE (reference sequence). Trimming removed 5 bases from V and 0 bases from J, with 11 bases in between. The CDR3 runs to 14 residues. The CDR3: CASRLDLYQETQYF. CDR3 sequence (DNA): TGTGCCAGCAGACTTGACCTGTACCAAGAGACCCAGTACTTC.

The chain recombines TRBV21-1 with TRBJ1-2. TRBV21-1 is a pseudogene segment. The CDR3 totals 9 residues. The CDR3 region has the DNA TGTGCCCTAAGCGGGGGCTACACCTTC. It yields the protein CALSGGYTF.

The rearrangement links TRBV4-1 to TRBJ2-5; 14 nucleotides align to TRBD2. The germline CDR1 and CDR2 sequences are MGHRA and YSYEKL. CDR3 length: 19 amino acids. V dropped 5 bases and J dropped 3; count of bases not matched to a gene: 14. CDR3 nucleotides: TGCGCCAGCAGCATCCGACTAGCGGGGGGGATAACCTTAAAAGAGACCCAGTACTTC. Translation: CASSIRLAGGITLKETQYF.

V gene TRBV12-5 combines with J gene TRBJ1-2; the D gene is possibly TRBD1 (6 bases). The length of the CDR3 is 15 residues. V was shortened by 1 base and J by 0 bases, with 9 bases between the two germline ends. Germline-derived CDR1 and CDR2 are LGHNT and FRNRAP. The CDR3 loop reads CASGLGTATNYGYTF. The CDR3 DNA is TGTGCTAGTGGTTTGGGGACAGCTACTAACTATGGCTACACCTTC.

The CDR3 sequence: CASSSVHTQGSSYNEQFF. CDR3 coding DNA: TGTGCCAGCAGCTCGGTACACACACAGGGGTCCTCCTACAATGAGCAGTTCTTC. The gene calls are TRBV7-9 and TRBJ2-1; 7 nucleotides align to TRBD1. Trimming at V came to 4 bases and at J to 0 bases, leaving 12 bases not matched to a gene. The germline CDR1 and CDR2 sequences are SEHNR and FQNEAQ (reference sequence). The CDR3 spans 18 residues.

The chain links TRBV23-1 to TRBJ1-1; possibly TRBD1 for D (6 bases). TRBV23-1 is an open reading frame whose function is uncertain. Trimming took 7 bases from V and 1 from J, leaving 16 bases between them. The CDR3 covers 15 residues. CDR3 loop: CASITDRAENTEAFF. Here the CDR3 DNA reads TGCGCCAGCATCACGGACAGAGCCGAGAACACTGAAGCTTTCTTT.

The V and J genes are TRBV25-1 and TRBJ1-3; the D gene is possibly TRBD1 (5 bases). This CDR3 region has 13 residues. The germline CDR1 and CDR2 sequences are MGHDK and SYGVNS. The ends were cut back, 4 bases at V and 3 bases at J, with 7 bases in the middle. This chain's CDR3 is CASSAGGGNTIYF. In DNA, the CDR3 is TGTGCCAGCAGTGCGGGGGGTGGAAACACCATATATTTT.

The rearrangement joins TRBV12-5 to TRBJ2-1, with TRBD1 as a possible D gene (6 bases). CDR3 size: 18 residues. Germline loops: CDR1 LGHNT, CDR2 FRNRAP. The V end lost 2 bases, the J end lost 3 bases, and 20 bases lay between the germline ends. The CDR3 nucleotides are TGTGCTAGTGGTTTGATTATGCGAACCCTCAGGGGCTACAATGAGCAGTTCTTC. The encoded protein is CASGLIMRTLRGYNEQFF.

This rearrangement joins TRBV25-1 to TRBJ2-2; D is possibly TRBD1 (5 bases). Germline assignment: CDR1 MGHDK and CDR2 SYGVNS. V lost 0 bases and J 4 bases, leaving 12 bases between the germline ends. This CDR3 region has 16 residues. For the CDR3, the DNA is TGTGCCAGCAGTGAATATTTTAGGGGCGGCACCGGGGAGCTGTTTTTT. It specifies CASSEYFRGGTGELFF.

This clone was recorded once. This chain links TRBV2 with TRBJ2-5; no firm D call. Trimming left V 6 bases short and J 5 bases short, with 10 bases between. This CDR3 comprises 12 residues. CDR1 is SNHLY, CDR2 FYNNEI, per germline. The CDR3 coding sequence is TGTGCCAGCAGCGGGTTGAGGGAGACCCAGTACTTC. This encodes CASSGLRETQYF.

This clone was found once. The chain uses TRBV7-2 and TRBJ2-5; D is perhaps TRBD2 (5 bases). The CDR3 runs to 14 residues. V lost 3 bases and J 4 bases, leaving 12 bases between the germline ends. Germline V CDR1 and CDR2: SGHTA, FQGNSA. CDR3 DNA sequence: TGTGCCAGCAGCTTTGGCCAGGCGGGAGAGACCCAGTACTTC. This gives the protein CASSFGQAGETQYF. Filled out from reference TRBV7-2 and TRBJ2-5, the complete variable domain reads GAGVSQSPSNKVTEKGKDVELRCDPISGHTALYWYRQSLGQGLEFLIYFQGNSAPDKSGLPSDRFSAERTGGSVSTLTIQRTQQEDSAVYLCASSFGQAGETQYFGPGTRLLVL.

The V and J genes are TRBV12-3 or TRBV12-4 and TRBJ1-1; weak D call: TRBD1 (5 bases). CDR3 length equals 11 residues. Trimming removed 4 bases from V and 8 bases from J, with 8 bases in between. This CDR3 is CASSSHREAFF. In DNA form, the CDR3 reads TGTGCCAGCAGTTCCCACAGGGAAGCTTTCTTT.

The chain employs TRBV7-8 and TRBJ1-2; D uncertain. CDR3 length: 17 residues. Germline CDR1 SGHVS, CDR2 FQNEAQ. Trimming left V 2 bases short and J 3 bases short, with 19 bases between. Here the CDR3 reads CASSLRTVFRVDYGYTF. CDR3 sequence (DNA): TGTGCCAGCAGCTTAAGGACTGTGTTCCGGGTTGACTATGGCTACACCTTC. Looking up the rest from reference TRBV7-8 and TRBJ1-2 gives the full variable domain: GAGVSQSPRYKVAKRGQDVALRCDPISGHVSLFWYQQALGQGPEFLTYFQNEAQLDKSGLPSDRFFAERPEGSVSTLKIQRTQQEDSAVYLCASSLRTVFRVDYGYTFGSGTRLTVV.

This clone was recorded a few times. This chain joins TRBV10-3 and TRBJ2-1; a possible D gene is TRBD1 (5 bases). Trimming removed 4 bases from V and 6 bases from J, with 7 bases in between. The CDR3 covers 12 residues. Germline CDR1 is ENHRY and CDR2 is SYGVKD. Written as DNA, the CDR3 is TGTGCCATCAGTGCGCAGGGCAATGAGCAGTTCTTC. Amino acids: CAISAQGNEQFF.

The chain couples TRBV30 to TRBJ2-7; weak D call: TRBD1 (6 bases). The CDR3 covers 14 residues. Germline V gives CDR1 GTSNPN, CDR2 SVGIG (reference sequence). V was trimmed by 2 bases and J by 2 bases, leaving 13 bases between them. For the CDR3, the DNA is TGTGCCTGGAGTAAAGGGGGTCCTCCCTACGAGCAGTACGTC. Amino acids: CAWSKGGPPYEQYV.

V and J are TRBV7-2 and TRBJ2-7; 8 bases map to TRBD1. V was pared by 5 bases and J by 4 bases, with 4 bases of the junction left unmatched. The CDR3 loop spans 13 amino acids. The germline V gene encodes CDR1 SGHTA and CDR2 FQGNSA. The CDR3 region is CASSRTGPYEQYV. CDR3 in DNA: TGTGCCAGCAGCCGGACAGGGCCTTACGAGCAGTACGTC.

The V call is TRBV10-3, the J call TRBJ1-4; 7 nucleotides line up with TRBD1. The length of the CDR3 is 14 residues. Germline trimming cut 6 bases from V and 7 bases from J; bases unmatched to any gene: 8. The germline V gene has CDR1 ENHRY and CDR2 SYGVKD. The DNA of the CDR3 is TGTGCCATCAGAAGTGACAGGGAGGGTGAAAAACTGTTTTTT. The encoded protein is CAIRSDREGEKLFF.